This TCR beta chain was sequenced in a study of blood T cell repertoires in COVID-19. The wider study: Samples came from the United States, Italy and Spain, spanning acute and convalescent COVID-19. T cells, B-cell-depleted T cells, or PBMCs supplied cDNA or gDNA.

V dropped 0 bases and J dropped 7 bases, with 6 bases sitting between them. Germline assignment: CDR1 LGHDT and CDR2 YNNKEL (reference sequence). The CDR3 length is 13 residues. Clones were sequenced by immunoSEQ multiplex PCR, and TCRdb holds only the in-frame ones, with some missing. The sample has fewer than 120,000 clones, approximately 70% seen once. The rearrangement uses TRBV3-1 (or the pseudogene TRBV3-2) and TRBJ1-4; D remains ambiguous. Sample: peripheral blood. The receptor comes from a woman aged 55-70 years with acute or convalescent COVID-19. CDR3 sequence (DNA): TGTGCCAGCAGCCAAGAGCGCGGTGAAAAACTGTTTTTT. Its protein is CASSQERGEKLFF.